This passage covers 15 T cell receptor beta chains from one sample sequenced in a study of T cell responses to AZD1222 COVID-19 vaccine. Clones were sequenced by immunoSEQ multiplex PCR, and TCRdb holds only the in-frame ones, with some missing. The sample lists 130,000 to 150,000 clones, more than 85% occurring once. The sequencing here drew on peripheral blood, taken after recovery from COVID-19. Receptor source: an adult who had recovered from COVID-19.

The chain is built from TRBV7-8 and TRBJ2-7; D is ambiguous. Trimming left V 2 bases short and J 2 bases short, with 16 bases between. Germline V gives CDR1 SGHVS, CDR2 FQNEAQ. The CDR3 is 16 amino acids. The CDR3 reads CASSLRLLGQAYEQYF. The CDR3 DNA reads as TGTGCCAGCAGCTTAAGGTTACTTGGGCAGGCCTACGAGCAGTACTTC.

This chain links TRBV7-9 with TRBJ1-6; D remains unclear. Deletions cut 2 bases from V and 9 bases from J, with 8 bases between. The CDR3 totals 13 residues. Germline V gene lookup returns CDR1 SEHNR and CDR2 FQNEAQ (reference sequence). For the CDR3, the DNA is TGTGCCAGCAGCTTAAATAACCCTTCACCCCTCCACTTT. Protein: CASSLNNPSPLHF.

The rearrangement joins TRBV5-1 to TRBJ2-7, with D possibly being TRBD1 or TRBD2 (5 bases each). Deletions cut 4 bases from V and 7 bases from J, with 15 bases between. The CDR3 is 13 residues long. Germline V gives CDR1 SGHRS, CDR2 YFSETQ. The CDR3 here is CASSVGDPGEQYF. CDR3 in DNA: TGCGCCAGCAGCGTGGGGGATCCGGGAGAGCAGTACTTC.

The chain links TRBV7-2 to TRBJ1-1; 12 bases align to TRBD1. V lost 5 bases, J lost 6 bases, and 10 bases stayed unmatched. CDR1 and CDR2 (germline): SGHTA, FQGNSA. The CDR3 covers 16 residues. The CDR3 region has the DNA TGTGCCAGCAGCGCCGGGACAGGGGGCGCCGGCGCTGAAGCTTTCTTT. Its translation: CASSAGTGGAGAEAFF.

The V gene is TRBV5-1, the J gene TRBJ1-1, with D unclear. This CDR3 spans 15 amino acids. CDR1 is SGHRS and CDR2 is YFSETQ in the germline V gene. The ends were cut back, 0 bases at V and 5 bases at J, with 14 bases in the middle. The CDR3 region has the DNA TGCGCCAGCAGCTTGGGCCCGGGTCCGAGGACTGAAGCTTTCTTT. Translation: CASSLGPGPRTEAFF.

The rearrangement joins TRBV7-9 to TRBJ1-1; 8 bases map to TRBD1. Germline CDR1 reads SEHNR; CDR2 reads FQNEAQ (reference sequence). CDR3 length: 15 residues. J lost 1 base, V lost 5 bases, and 6 bases had no gene match. CDR3 bases: TGTGCCAGCAGCCCAGACAGGGGATCGAACACTGAAGCTTTCTTT. Translating it yields CASSPDRGSNTEAFF.

The CDR3 protein is CASSYEETQYF. The CDR3 region has the DNA TGTGCCAGCAGCTATGAAGAGACCCAGTACTTC. The genes are TRBV7-6 and TRBJ2-5; D is unclear. This CDR3 region has 11 residues. CDR1 and CDR2 (germline): SGHVS, FNYEAQ. Between the trimmed V and J ends, which lost 4 bases and 3 bases, there was a span of 3 bases.

The chain couples TRBV6-6 to TRBJ2-1, with 13 bases that match TRBD2. Trimming removed 6 bases from V and 0 bases from J; junction bases left unmatched: 14. The germline V gene has CDR1 MNHNY and CDR2 SVGAGI (reference sequence). The CDR3 is 20 residues long. The DNA for the CDR3 is TGTGCCAGCAGCCCAAGGGGACTAGCGGGACTCCGGAGCTCCTACAATGAGCAGTTCTTC. This sequence encodes CASSPRGLAGLRSSYNEQFF.

The rearrangement uses TRBV6-4 and TRBJ2-3; 12 bases align to TRBD2. This CDR3 comprises 15 residues. In germline, CDR1 is MRHNA, CDR2 SNTAGT. J was trimmed by 6 bases and V by 4 bases; bases with no gene match: 5. CDR3 DNA: TGTGCCAGCAGTGCCGAGACTAGCGGGAGTGATACGCAGTATTTT. Its translation: CASSAETSGSDTQYF.

Remarks on this clone: The junction differs from germline at one of its ends, possibly a read error. This chain joins TRBV2 and TRBJ2-1; tentatively, D is TRBD1 (6 bases). Germline CDR1 reads SNHLY; CDR2 reads FYNNEI. This CDR3 comprises 11 residues. In DNA form, the CDR3 reads TGTGCCAGCAGTGAGGGGGCCCGGGATATCTTC. It is translated as CASSEGARDIF.

This clone was recorded once. J is TRBJ2-5 and V is TRBV10-1; D is unresolved. V dropped 6 bases and J dropped 2 bases, with 10 bases sitting between them. This CDR3 has 13 amino acids. Germline V gene lookup returns CDR1 WNHNN and CDR2 SYGVQD (reference sequence). CDR3 sequence (DNA): TGCGCCAGCAGCGAAGCACAGCAAGAGACCCAGTACTTC. It yields the protein CASSEAQQETQYF.

This chain joins TRBV28 and TRBJ1-1, with a tentative D call TRBD1 (5 bases). The ends were cut back, 6 bases at V and 1 base at J, with 18 bases in the middle. This CDR3 has 16 amino acids. The germline gives CDR1 MDHEN, CDR2 SYDVKM. DNA for the CDR3: TGTGCCAGCAGGTCTGGGACGTCAGGCCGGAACACTGAAGCTTTCTTT. Its protein product is CASRSGTSGRNTEAFF. The whole variable domain, filled in from reference TRBV28 and TRBJ1-1, reads DVKVTQSSRYLVKRTGEKVFLECVQDMDHENMFWYRQDPGLGLRLIYFSYDVKMKEKGDIPEGYSVSREKKERFSLILESASTNQTSMYLCASRSGTSGRNTEAFFGQGTRLTVV.

This clone showed up just a few times. V is TRBV7-8 and J is TRBJ2-7; D uncertain. Germline V gene lookup returns CDR1 SGHVS and CDR2 FQNEAQ. The CDR3 extends over 14 amino acids. The ends were cut back, 1 base at V and 0 bases at J, with 7 bases in the middle. This CDR3 is CASSLESFSYEQYF. CDR3 bases: TGTGCCAGCAGCTTAGAGTCATTCTCCTACGAGCAGTACTTC. The complete variable domain, with remaining parts taken from reference TRBV7-8 and TRBJ2-7, reads GAGVSQSPRYKVAKRGQDVALRCDPISGHVSLFWYQQALGQGPEFLTYFQNEAQLDKSGLPSDRFFAERPEGSVSTLKIQRTQQEDSAVYLCASSLESFSYEQYFGPGTRLTVT.

The CDR3 reads CASRYRVSNTEAFF. The DNA of the CDR3 is TGTGCCAGCAGGTACCGGGTTAGTAACACTGAAGCTTTCTTT. This chain links TRBV6-5 with TRBJ1-1; no clear D. CDR1 and CDR2 from the germline V gene are MNHEY and SVGAGI. Trimming took 6 bases from V and 2 from J, leaving 13 bases between them. The CDR3 has 14 residues.

This chain connects TRBV10-1 to TRBJ2-5, with D possibly TRBD2 on 6 matching bases. CDR3 length: 13 residues. Germline assignment: CDR1 WNHNN and CDR2 SYGVQD (reference sequence). Trimming took off 4 bases at V and 5 bases at J, with 11 bases between the two ends. In DNA form, the CDR3 reads TGCGCCAGCAGTGTAGCGGCGAGGGAGACCCAGTACTTC. Amino acids: CASSVAARETQYF.